These T cell receptor beta chains were read from a single sample in a study of OX40 agonist ivuxolimab in advanced cancers. Libraries were prepared by immunoSEQ multiplex PCR; TCRdb keeps only in-frame clonotypes and omits some of them. The sample yields some 140,000 clones, 90% seen once. The input for sequencing was CD4+ or CD8+ T cells sorted from blood, taken in a trial of the OX40 agonist ivuxolimab. These receptors all come from an adult with an advanced solid tumor such as melanoma, head and neck, liver or kidney cancer. Each CDR3 is given without its conserved first and last residue. A clone size is listed for some rows: how often the clone was seen (once, few, many), or a class if it is expanded.

clone size,J gene,V gene,CDR3 protein
-,TRBJ1-1,TRBV19,ASSIGVRVSGSEAF
-,TRBJ2-7,TRBV4-3,ASSQGTADEQY
-,TRBJ2-4,TRBV4-2,ASSSSGTAKNIQY
-,TRBJ1-2,TRBV19,ASSAGTELSGYT
-,TRBJ1-5,TRBV18,ASSPRDLYSNQPQH
-,TRBJ2-6,TRBV7-9,ASSLELGGANVLT
-,TRBJ2-7,TRBV5-1,ASSPSATGATYEQY
-,TRBJ1-5,TRBV2,ASSGISSNQPQH
-,TRBJ2-3,TRBV6-6,ASSYSTAQGGWIT
-,TRBJ1-1,TRBV10-3,AISQTDTEAF
-,TRBJ2-7,TRBV5-6,ASSLRQGRYYEQY
-,TRBJ1-5,TRBV28,ASSLRVRGVDDSNQPQH
few,TRBJ2-2,TRBV6-4,ASRNTNLPGELF
once,TRBJ2-7,TRBV6-5,ASSLRTGAAYEQY
-,TRBJ1-1,TRBV27,ASRPRTGGNTEAF